This T cell receptor beta chain was captured by sequencing in a study of response to subunit inactivated influenza vaccine. Study-wide findings and caveats: With each seasonal influenza vaccination, the authors suggested, few new T cells are recruited.

Germline assignment: CDR1 KGHSH and CDR2 LQKENI. V shed 2 bases and J 1 base; nucleotides not matched to a gene: 7. CDR3 size: 16 residues. This clonotype was recorded at least ten times. The antigen remains undetermined. TCRdb analysed the RT-PCR reads with MiXCR anew, one entry per CDR3 protein. The sample has more than 400,000 distinct CDR3 sequences; around 7.7% are singletons. The chain links TRBV18 to TRBJ1-1; 7 positions agree with TRBD1. The sequencing used PBMCs from blood, collected approximately 25 months after vaccination. The sequence derives from a man aged 50 to 69 who received an inactivated influenza vaccine. In DNA form, the CDR3 reads TGTGCCAGCTCACCAACAGGGGTCGGTGGGAACACTGAAGCTTTCTTT. This gives the protein CASSPTGVGGNTEAFF.